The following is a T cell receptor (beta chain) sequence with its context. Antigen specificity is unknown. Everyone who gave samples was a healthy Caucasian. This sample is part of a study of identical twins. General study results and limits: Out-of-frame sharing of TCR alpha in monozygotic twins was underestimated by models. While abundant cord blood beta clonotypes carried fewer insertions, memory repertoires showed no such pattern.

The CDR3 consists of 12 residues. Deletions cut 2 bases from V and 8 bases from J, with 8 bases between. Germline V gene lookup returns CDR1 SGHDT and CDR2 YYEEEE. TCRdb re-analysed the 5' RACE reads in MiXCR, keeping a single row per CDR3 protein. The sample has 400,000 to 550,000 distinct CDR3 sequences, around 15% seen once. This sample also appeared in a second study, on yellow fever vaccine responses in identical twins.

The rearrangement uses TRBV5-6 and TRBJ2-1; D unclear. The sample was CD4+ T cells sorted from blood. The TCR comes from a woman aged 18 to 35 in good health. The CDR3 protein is CASSFLGDEQFF. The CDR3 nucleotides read TGTGCCAGCAGCTTCTTAGGAGATGAGCAGTTCTTC.